Below, 17 T cell receptor beta chains from the same sample are listed, as sequenced in a study of graft-versus-host responses after intestinal transplantation. Profiled with immunoSEQ multiplex PCR; TCRdb holds only in-frame clones, not every one. The sample comprises approximately 3,000 clones, 70% to 75% of which are singletons, and around 9.1% rests with the top ten. Once graft tissue had been processed, intraepithelial and lamina propria lymphocytes were released. Source: ileum tissue, taken roughly 5 and 7 days after intestinal transplantation. Receptor source: a human patient who received an intestinal transplant, so some T cells may come from the graft donor.

This clone appeared a few times. CDR3 DNA: TGTGCCAGCAGTTACTCGACTAGCTTTTACAATGAGCAGTTCTTC. Its protein is CASSYSTSFYNEQFF. This sequence joins TRBV6-6 and TRBJ2-1; 7 bases line up with TRBD2. The CDR3 has 15 amino acids. The V gene's germline CDR1 is MNHNY and CDR2 SVGAGI (reference sequence). The J segment lost 4 bases and the V segment lost 0 bases, leaving 3 bases of the junction unmatched.

V usage is TRBV25-1 and J usage is TRBJ2-1; TRBD2 matches at 12 bases. The germline V gene encodes CDR1 MGHDK and CDR2 SYGVNS. V shed 2 bases and J 2 bases; nucleotides not matched to a gene: 7. There are 18 residues in the CDR3. CDR3 sequence (DNA): TGTGCCAGCAGTGAACCCCGGACTAGCGGGACTACCTACAATGAGCAGTTCTTC. Translation gives CASSEPRTSGTTYNEQFF.

This clone was seen just once. The rearrangement joins TRBV7-9 to TRBJ1-3, with D perhaps TRBD1 (6 bases). The CDR3 is 14 residues long. V lost 0 bases, J lost 3 bases, and 6 bases lay in between. Germline V gene lookup returns CDR1 SEHNR and CDR2 FQNEAQ (reference sequence). This CDR3 reads CASSLAGGGNTIYF. The CDR3 DNA sequence: TGTGCCAGCAGCTTAGCAGGGGGTGGAAACACCATATATTTT.

For this clone: It may be a read error: a sequence one base away is much more abundant. This chain links TRBV13 with TRBJ1-5; D perhaps matches TRBD1 (5 bases). CDR3 length: 13 residues. CDR1 is PRHDT, CDR2 FYEKMQ, per germline (reference sequence). V lost 0 bases and J lost 6, with 6 bases in between. The CDR3 DNA follows: TGTGCCAGCAGCTTAGGCGGGGGTCAGCCCCAGCATTTT. Its translation is CASSLGGGQPQHF. Looking up the rest from reference TRBV13 and TRBJ1-5 gives the full variable domain: AAGVIQSPRHLIKEKRETATLKCYPIPRHDTVYWYQQGPGQDPQFLISFYEKMQSDKGSIPDRFSAQQFSDYHSELNMSSLELGDSALYFCASSLGGGQPQHFGDGTRLSIL.

The V call is TRBV25-1, the J call TRBJ2-7, with TRBD1 matching over 8 bases. V gave up 3 bases and J gave up 4 bases; unmatched junction bases: 2. The CDR3 has 13 amino acids. CDR1 MGHDK and CDR2 SYGVNS come from the germline V gene. DNA of the CDR3: TGTGCCAGCAGTGATAGGACAGGGTACGAGCAGTACTTC. It specifies CASSDRTGYEQYF.

The rearrangement joins TRBV30 to TRBJ2-7; a weak D match, TRBD2 (6 bases). Looked up from germline, CDR1 is GTSNPN and CDR2 is SVGIG (reference sequence). The CDR3 is 12 residues long. V lost 5 bases to trimming and J lost 4 bases, with 12 bases between them. CDR3 in amino acids: CAWGDSGYEQYF. The DNA for the CDR3 is TGTGCCTGGGGGGACTCCGGTTACGAGCAGTACTTC. Together with reference TRBV30 and TRBJ2-7, the CDR3 gives the full variable domain: SQTIHQWPATLVQPVGSPLSLECTVEGTSNPNLYWYRQAAGRGLQLLFYSVGIGQISSEVPQNLSASRPQDRQFILSSKKLLLSDSGFYLCAWGDSGYEQYFGPGTRLTVT.

This chain uses TRBV5-4 with TRBJ1-1, with D possibly matching TRBD1 (6 bases). This CDR3 is 15 amino acids long. The germline V and J ends were trimmed by 3 bases and 0 bases, with 12 bases remaining between them. Germline V gene sequence: CDR1 SGHNT, CDR2 YYREEE (reference sequence). The CDR3 protein is CASSSQQGVNTEAFF. DNA for the CDR3: TGTGCCAGCAGCTCCCAACAGGGTGTGAACACTGAAGCTTTCTTT.

The CDR3 DNA sequence: TGTGCCAGCAGAAACAGGGAAAACACTGAAGCTTTCTTT. This translates into CASRNRENTEAFF. The chain couples TRBV14 to TRBJ1-1; D is possibly TRBD1 (6 bases). Germline CDR1 and CDR2: SGHDN and FVKESK. This CDR3 is 13 amino acids long. V dropped 6 bases and J dropped 2 bases, with 10 bases sitting between them.

Only a few counts were recorded for this clone. This rearrangement joins TRBV6-5 to TRBJ1-1; 7 nucleotides align to TRBD1. Germline lookup yields CDR1 MNHEY and CDR2 SVGAGI. The V and J ends lost 7 bases and 4 bases, in that order; junction bases with no gene match: 6. This CDR3 spans 13 amino acids. CDR3: CASTRQGPTEAFF. The DNA of the CDR3 is TGTGCCAGCACCCGACAGGGACCCACTGAAGCTTTCTTT.

The chain recombines TRBV5-5 with TRBJ2-1, with 8 bases matching TRBD2. This CDR3 has 19 residues. Germline-derived CDR1 and CDR2 are SGHKS and YYEKEE (reference sequence). V trimming: 1 base; J trimming: 0 bases; junction bases outside the gene matches: 12. The CDR3 loop is CASSLLSAGGSSSYNEQFF. The CDR3 DNA follows: TGTGCCAGCAGCTTGTTATCGGCGGGAGGATCGAGCTCCTACAATGAGCAGTTCTTC.

This chain uses TRBV7-9 with TRBJ1-1; TRBD1 aligns across 8 bases. After removal of 3 bases from V and 4 bases from J, the junction contained 4 bases not matched to a gene. The CDR3 is 14 residues long. Germline-derived CDR1 and CDR2 are SEHNR and FQNEAQ (reference sequence). As DNA, the CDR3 is TGTGCCAGCAGCTTCGGACAGGGTACCACTGAAGCTTTCTTT. It encodes CASSFGQGTTEAFF.

This clone occurred a few times. This chain joins TRBV6-6 and TRBJ1-1; possible D gene TRBD1, 6 bases. The CDR3 contains 15 residues. V dropped 1 base and J dropped 4 bases, with 13 bases sitting between them. CDR1 MNHNY and CDR2 SVGAGI come from the germline V gene (reference sequence). The CDR3 sequence: CASSYWAGVVTEAFF. Here the CDR3 DNA reads TGTGCCAGCAGTTACTGGGCAGGGGTGGTCACTGAAGCTTTCTTT.

Comment on this clone: Other DNA sequences in the sample encode the same CDR3. DNA for the CDR3: TGTGCCAGCAGTTCTCGAAGCGGGGGGTCCTTCTACGAGCAGTACTTC. It translates to CASSSRSGGSFYEQYF. The V call is TRBV7-9, the J call TRBJ2-7, with 9 bases fitting TRBD2. V shed 6 bases, J shed 3 bases, and the junction held 12 bases outside the gene matches. The CDR3 sequence is 16 residues long. The germline V gene has CDR1 SEHNR and CDR2 FQNEAQ (reference sequence).

The rearrangement joins TRBV6-5 to TRBJ2-2; 10 nucleotides match TRBD2. The J segment lost 1 base and the V segment lost 6 bases, leaving 2 bases of the junction unmatched. The CDR3 spans 15 residues. Germline V CDR1 and CDR2: MNHEY, SVGAGI. The CDR3 spells CASRWTSGNTGELFF. As DNA, the CDR3 is TGTGCCAGCAGGTGGACTAGCGGGAACACCGGGGAGCTGTTTTTT.

This clone was counted a single time. V usage is TRBV4-1 and J usage is TRBJ2-2, with TRBD1 matching 10 bases. The germline CDR1 and CDR2 sequences are MGHRA and YSYEKL. There are 16 residues in the CDR3. The junction had 4 bases not matched to a gene; V was cut back by 0 bases and J by 6 bases. The CDR3 sequence: CASSQEDRGSAGELFF. The DNA for the CDR3 is TGCGCCAGCAGCCAAGAGGACAGGGGGAGTGCCGGGGAGCTGTTTTTT.

The chain employs TRBV29-1 and TRBJ2-3, with 7 bases that match TRBD2. With 7 bases clipped from V and 5 bases from J, the junction kept 9 bases outside the gene matches. The CDR3 is made up of 13 amino acids. Germline V gene data show CDR1 as SQVTM and CDR2 as ANQGSEA. CDR3 DNA: TGCAGCGCCTCAGCGGGGAGCGGAGATACGCAGTATTTT. Residues: CSASAGSGDTQYF.

The V and J genes are TRBV21-1 and TRBJ2-3; no check of the table's D call, TRBD2, against the DNA was made. TRBV21-1 is shown as a pseudogene. The CDR3 loop spans 16 amino acids. The CDR3 reads CASSKGTSGSTDTQYF. CDR3 bases: TGTGCCAGCAGCAAAGGGACTAGCGGGAGCACAGATACGCAGTATTTT.